These T cell receptor beta chains were read from a single sample in a study of blood T cell repertoires in COVID-19. Profiled with immunoSEQ multiplex PCR; TCRdb holds only in-frame clones, not every one. The data hold hundreds of thousands of clones, with 75% to 90% observed a single time. Sequences were obtained from peripheral blood. The receptors stem from a man aged 18 to 30 with active or convalescent COVID-19. Both conserved end residues are part of each CDR3. Fields, in order: V gene, J gene, D gene, clone size, CDR3 DNA, CDR3 protein. The D gene is left open where the match is weak. Only part of the rows carry a size: once, few, many, or a class if the clone is expanded.

V: TRBV6-5
J: TRBJ2-7
D: TRBD1
size: -
DNA: TGTGCCAGCAGTTACTCAACAGGGGGCGAGTTCCTCGAGCAGTACTTC
CDR3: CASSYSTGGEFLEQYF

V: TRBV19
J: TRBJ1-2
D: -
size: -
DNA: TGTGCCAGTAGTACCCAAGGGCGGGCTAACTATGGCTACACCTTC
CDR3: CASSTQGRANYGYTF

V: TRBV19
J: TRBJ2-6
D: -
size: -
DNA: TGTGCCAGTAGTATAGACGGCTCTGGGGCCAACGTCCTGACTTTC
CDR3: CASSIDGSGANVLTF

V: TRBV11-2
J: TRBJ2-3
D: TRBD1
size: -
DNA: TGTGCCAGCAGCCCCCCCCGGCAGGGGGCACCAACAGATACGCAGTATTTT
CDR3: CASSPPRQGAPTDTQYF

V: TRBV21-1
J: TRBJ2-7
D: -
size: -
DNA: TGTGCCAGCAGCCAATACCGGGACAAGGACCATCAGGGCGAGCAGTACTTC
CDR3: CASSQYRDKDHQGEQYF

V: TRBV9
J: TRBJ2-1
D: -
size: -
DNA: TGTGCCAGCAGCGTAATAGCCCTGGCTAACAATGAGCAGTTCTTC
CDR3: CASSVIALANNEQFF

V: TRBV28
J: TRBJ2-7
D: -
size: -
DNA: TGTGCCAGCAGTTTAGGGGCTTCCTACGAGCAGTACTTC
CDR3: CASSLGASYEQYF

V: TRBV15
J: TRBJ1-1
D: -
size: -
DNA: TGTGCCACTTTAGGAGTGAACACTGAAGCTTTCTTT
CDR3: CATLGVNTEAFF

V: TRBV20-1
J: TRBJ1-6
D: -
size: -
DNA: TGCAGTGCTAGTTCCGCGTCAGGCGCCTTCTCCTATAATTCACCCCTCCACTTT
CDR3: CSASSASGAFSYNSPLHF

V: TRBV6-5
J: TRBJ2-7
D: -
size: -
DNA: TGTGCCAGCAGTTTTAGCGGTTATCAGGAGCAGTACTTC
CDR3: CASSFSGYQEQYF

V: TRBV5-1
J: TRBJ2-3
D: TRBD2
size: -
DNA: TGCGCCACCAGACTAGCGGGAGAAGTAACAGATACGCAGTATTTT
CDR3: CATRLAGEVTDTQYF

V: TRBV4-1
J: TRBJ1-5
D: -
size: -
DNA: TGCGCCAGCCGAGATTTACGGAGTGCCCTCATGGCCCAGCATTTT
CDR3: CASRDLRSALMAQHF

V: TRBV6-2/TRBV6-3
J: TRBJ1-6
D: TRBD1
size: -
DNA: TGTGCCAGCAGTTACATTCGGACAGGCGGATCACCCCTCCACTTT
CDR3: CASSYIRTGGSPLHF

V: TRBV7-9
J: TRBJ1-1
D: -
size: -
DNA: TGTGCCAGCAGCTTAGATCCGGGAATGAACACTGAAGCTTTCTTT
CDR3: CASSLDPGMNTEAFF

V: TRBV10-3
J: TRBJ1-2
D: -
size: -
DNA: TGTGCCATCAGACTACGGACTGATAACTATGGCTACACCTTC
CDR3: CAIRLRTDNYGYTF

V: TRBV19
J: TRBJ1-1
D: -
size: -
DNA: TGTGCCAGTACCCGAACGCCCTGGGAGGACACTGAAGCTTTCTTT
CDR3: CASTRTPWEDTEAFF

V: TRBV29-1
J: TRBJ2-2
D: TRBD2
size: -
DNA: TGCAGCGTTGATAGGGACAGGGATGGGACTAGCGGGAGCACCGGGGAGCTGTTTTTT
CDR3: CSVDRDRDGTSGSTGELFF

V: TRBV27
J: TRBJ1-4
D: -
size: few
DNA: TGTGCCAGCGGGGAGGGAAGGGCGCTGTTTTTT
CDR3: CASGEGRALFF

V: TRBV6-5
J: TRBJ1-5
D: -
size: -
DNA: TGTGCCAGCGGCGACAGCGGCAATCAGCCCCAGCATTTT
CDR3: CASGDSGNQPQHF

V: TRBV28
J: TRBJ2-1
D: TRBD1
size: -
DNA: TGTGCCAGCAGTTTAACCCCCGGGACAGTCTACAATGAGCAGTTCTTC
CDR3: CASSLTPGTVYNEQFF

V: TRBV4-1
J: TRBJ1-2
D: TRBD1
size: -
DNA: TGCGCCAGCAGCCAAACAGGGGTTAACTATGGCTACACCTTC
CDR3: CASSQTGVNYGYTF

V: TRBV14
J: TRBJ2-5
D: TRBD2
size: -
DNA: TGTGCCAGCAGCCAGGGGTTCCAAGCGGGGGGCAGAGAGACCCAGTACTTC
CDR3: CASSQGFQAGGRETQYF

V: TRBV7-9
J: TRBJ1-3
D: -
size: once
DNA: TGTGCCAGCAGCTTGTCCAGGGTAACTGGAAACACCATATATTTT
CDR3: CASSLSRVTGNTIYF

V: TRBV14
J: TRBJ2-3
D: -
size: -
DNA: TGTGCCAGCAGCCAAGACACCCGGACAGCGACGACGTTAGATACGCAGTATTTT
CDR3: CASSQDTRTATTLDTQYF

V: TRBV5-1
J: TRBJ2-7
D: TRBD1
size: -
DNA: TGCGCCAGCAGCTATACAGGGGACTACGAGCAGTACTTC
CDR3: CASSYTGDYEQYF

V: TRBV2
J: TRBJ2-1
D: TRBD1
size: -
DNA: TGTGCCAGCAGTGCGACAGGGACCGTATGGAATGAGCAGTTCTTC
CDR3: CASSATGTVWNEQFF

V: TRBV12-3/TRBV12-4
J: TRBJ2-7
D: -
size: -
DNA: TGTGCCAGCAGTTTCGTTAGTGGGGCAGAGCAGTACTTC
CDR3: CASSFVSGAEQYF